These 15 T cell receptor beta chains originate from one sample sequenced in a study of OX40 agonist ivuxolimab in advanced cancers. Using immunoSEQ multiplex PCR, the repertoire was profiled, and TCRdb retains in-frame clones only, with some absent. This sample yields approximately 90,000 clones, of which about 90% are seen a single time; roughly 8.9% belongs to the top ten. The material sequenced was CD4+ or CD8+ T cells sorted from blood, taken in a trial of the OX40 agonist ivuxolimab. The receptors were sampled from an adult with an advanced solid tumor such as melanoma, head and neck, liver or kidney cancer.

The chain combines TRBV2 with TRBJ1-4, with 7 nucleotides matching TRBD1. CDR1 SNHLY and CDR2 FYNNEI come from the germline V gene. The CDR3 spans 12 residues. V lost 10 bases and J lost 6; bases outside the gene matches: 5. The CDR3 DNA sequence: TGTGCCAACCAGGGGGACGATGAAAAACTGTTTTTT. This sequence encodes CANQGDDEKLFF.

V usage is TRBV5-4 and J usage is TRBJ1-1; TRBD1 is a possible D gene (5 bases). This CDR3 spans 13 amino acids. The germline V gene has CDR1 SGHNT and CDR2 YYREEE (reference sequence). The V end was cut by 4 bases, the J end by 3 bases, with 10 bases between. CDR3 sequence reads: CASSDRGDTEAFF. In nucleotides, the CDR3 is TGTGCCAGCAGCGACCGAGGGGACACTGAAGCTTTCTTT.

The chain recombines TRBV9 with TRBJ2-7; 7 nucleotides line up with TRBD2. The CDR3 consists of 15 residues. V shed 3 bases, J shed 7 bases, and the junction held 13 bases outside the gene matches. In germline, CDR1 is SGDLS, CDR2 YYNGEE. DNA for the CDR3: TGTGCCAGCAGCGCGTCGGGACTACCTTCGGGAGAGCAGTACTTC. Translating gives CASSASGLPSGEQYF.

The chain joins TRBV19 to TRBJ2-1, with 11 nucleotides matching TRBD1. This CDR3 region has 15 residues. The germline CDR1 and CDR2 sequences are LNHDA and SQIVND (reference sequence). The V segment lost 4 bases and the J segment 4 bases; nucleotides outside the gene matches: 3. The CDR3 DNA sequence: TGTGCCAGTAGTACCGGGACAGGGGGTTACAATGAGCAGTTCTTC. Translated: CASSTGTGGYNEQFF.

The chain links TRBV19 to TRBJ1-2; no clear D gene. The CDR3 runs to 12 residues. The germline gives CDR1 LNHDA, CDR2 SQIVND (reference sequence). V was trimmed by 7 bases and J by 4 bases, leaving 10 bases between them. DNA for the CDR3: TGTGCCAGTAAGGAGGGAGGCTATGGCTACACCTTC. This sequence encodes CASKEGGYGYTF.

This chain joins TRBV6-5 and TRBJ1-2; 9 nucleotides match TRBD1. Germline assignment: CDR1 MNHEY and CDR2 SVGAGI. V trimming: 6 bases; J trimming: 4 bases; junction bases outside the gene matches: 9. This CDR3 comprises 15 residues. The CDR3 sequence: CASRDGQGRSYGYTF. The CDR3 DNA reads as TGTGCCAGCAGAGACGGACAGGGGAGATCCTATGGCTACACCTTC.

The V call is TRBV14, the J call TRBJ2-2; the D is unclear. V was pared by 5 bases and J by 5 bases, with 9 bases between. Germline V CDR1 and CDR2: SGHDN, FVKESK. The CDR3 runs to 13 residues. The DNA of the CDR3 is TGTGCCAGCAGCATACTACGGACCGGGGAGCTGTTTTTT. This translates into CASSILRTGELFF.

This chain connects TRBV10-3 to TRBJ2-7; possibly TRBD1 for D (7 bases). Germline CDR1 reads ENHRY; CDR2 reads SYGVKD. V dropped 7 bases and J dropped 4 bases, with 20 bases sitting between them. This CDR3 spans 15 amino acids. CDR3 DNA: TGTGCCATCACGACAGGGACTGGCCCTCTTTACGAGCAGTACTTC. Its protein product is CAITTGTGPLYEQYF.

The chain recombines TRBV2 with TRBJ2-7, with TRBD2 matching over 7 bases. The CDR3 runs to 12 residues. The germline V gene encodes CDR1 SNHLY and CDR2 FYNNEI. With 7 bases clipped from V and 7 bases from J, the junction kept 7 bases outside the gene matches. The CDR3: CASNAGVREQYF. CDR3 nucleotides: TGTGCCAGCAATGCGGGGGTGAGAGAGCAGTACTTC.

This clone has just one count. The chain carries TRBV15 and TRBJ2-3; a possible D gene is TRBD2 (6 bases). The germline gives CDR1 LNHNV, CDR2 YYDKDF (reference sequence). CDR3 size: 14 residues. Trimming took 0 bases from V and 13 from J, leaving 17 bases between them. The CDR3 DNA reads as TGTGCCACCAGCAGAGATCCACTACCCGGAGGGGAGTATTTT. The encoded protein is CATSRDPLPGGEYF.

This chain links TRBV9 with TRBJ2-1; D remains ambiguous. V gave up 0 bases and J gave up 15 bases, with 19 bases separating them. CDR1 SGDLS and CDR2 YYNGEE come from the germline V gene. The CDR3 is made up of 14 amino acids. The chain's CDR3 is CASSVDSGSPTSFF. In DNA, the CDR3 is TGTGCCAGCAGCGTAGATAGTGGCTCACCTACCTCGTTCTTC.

This clone has only one observation. This chain connects TRBV10-3 to TRBJ1-2; a possible D gene is TRBD1 (5 bases). The V gene's germline CDR1 is ENHRY and CDR2 SYGVKD. V lost 3 bases to trimming and J lost 6 bases, with 14 bases between them. The length of the CDR3 is 14 residues. DNA for the CDR3: TGTGCCATCAGTGATGGGGCTGGCCAAGATGGCTACACCTTC. Amino acids: CAISDGAGQDGYTF.

The rearrangement uses TRBV5-6 and TRBJ2-2; D is unclear. The CDR3 consists of 15 residues. V lost 4 bases and J 4 bases, leaving 14 bases between the germline ends. In germline, CDR1 is SGHDT, CDR2 YYEEEE. In nucleotides, the CDR3 is TGTGCCAGCAGCGCCGTCGACGGGCGCACCGGGGAGCTGTTTTTT. Residues: CASSAVDGRTGELFF.

As for this clone: The same CDR3 arises from other DNA sequences in this sample as well. The rearrangement joins TRBV7-9 to TRBJ2-1; D remains ambiguous. The CDR3 contains 12 residues. V was clipped by 2 bases and J by 4 bases, with 3 bases between them. The germline V gene encodes CDR1 SEHNR and CDR2 FQNEAQ (reference sequence). The CDR3 is CASSLSYNEQFF. The CDR3 bases are TGTGCCAGCAGCTTATCGTACAATGAGCAGTTCTTC.

The J gene is TRBJ2-1, the V gene TRBV6-6, with D unresolved. CDR1 MNHNY and CDR2 SVGAGI come from the germline V gene (reference sequence). CDR3 length: 13 residues. Trimming took off 0 bases at V and 7 bases at J, with 7 bases between the two ends. The CDR3 is CASSYSWQNEQFF. In DNA form, the CDR3 reads TGTGCCAGCAGTTACTCTTGGCAGAATGAGCAGTTCTTC.